This T cell receptor (beta chain) was sequenced for a study of graft-versus-host responses after intestinal transplantation. Study-level information: After anti-thymocyte globulin induction, recipients took tacrolimus and steroids for three to four years. Whole-study results and caveats: Declines in HvG clones occurring early post-transplant were associated with peak circulating GvH clone levels.

TCRdb's table, derived via immunoSEQ multiplex PCR, lists solely in-frame clones and lacks some. There are roughly 20,000 clones in the sample; around three fifths occur only once, and approximately 1% lies in the top ten. This receptor was identified in a human patient who received an intestinal transplant. Sequences were derived from alloreactive CD4+ T cells from a mixed lymphocyte reaction culture, sampled before intestinal transplant. The subset is: CFSE-low proliferating T cells sorted from approximately 6-day pre-transplant mixed lymphocyte reaction (GvH or HvG direction).

The CDR3 loop is CAIGDSKMNTEAFF. The CDR3 DNA sequence: TGTGCCATCGGGGACAGCAAGATGAACACTGAAGCTTTCTTT. The chain carries TRBV10-3 and TRBJ1-1, with 7 bases matching TRBD1. In germline, CDR1 is ENHRY, CDR2 SYGVKD. The CDR3 has 14 amino acids. The V and J ends lost 8 bases and 0 bases, in that order; junction bases with no gene match: 6.